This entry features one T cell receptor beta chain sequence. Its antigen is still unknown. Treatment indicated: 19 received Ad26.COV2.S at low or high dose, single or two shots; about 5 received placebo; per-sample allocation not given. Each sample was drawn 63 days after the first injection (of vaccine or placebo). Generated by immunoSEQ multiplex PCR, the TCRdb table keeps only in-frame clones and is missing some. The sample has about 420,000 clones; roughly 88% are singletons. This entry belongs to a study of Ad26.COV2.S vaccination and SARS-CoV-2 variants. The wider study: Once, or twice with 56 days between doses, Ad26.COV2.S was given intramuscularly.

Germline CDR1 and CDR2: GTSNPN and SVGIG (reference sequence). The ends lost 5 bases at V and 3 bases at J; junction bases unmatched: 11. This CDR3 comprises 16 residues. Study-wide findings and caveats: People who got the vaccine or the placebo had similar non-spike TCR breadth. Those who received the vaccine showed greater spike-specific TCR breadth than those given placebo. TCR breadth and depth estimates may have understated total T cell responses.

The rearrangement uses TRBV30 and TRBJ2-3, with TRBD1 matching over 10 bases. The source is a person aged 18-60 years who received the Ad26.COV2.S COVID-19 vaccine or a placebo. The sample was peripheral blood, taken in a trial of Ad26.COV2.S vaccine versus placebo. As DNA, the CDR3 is TGTGCCTGGGATCCGGGACAGGGGTCTCTTACAGATACGCAGTATTTT. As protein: CAWDPGQGSLTDTQYF.